The rows below give T cell receptor beta chains drawn from one sample of a study of blood T cell repertoires in COVID-19. The protocol was immunoSEQ multiplex PCR, while the TCRdb copy is restricted to in-frame clones and leaves out a portion. Here the sample spans about 140,000 clones, about 85% being singletons. Sample: PBMCs or T cells enriched from blood (not recorded which). These receptors were collected from a middle-aged woman who had recovered from COVID-19. Both conserved end residues are part of each CDR3. D genes are given only for firm matches. Where a row states a size, it is once, few, many or the class of an expanded clone; other rows omit it.

J gene: TRBJ2-1
D gene: -
V gene: TRBV10-2
clone size: -
CDR3 DNA: TGCGCCAGCAGTGAGACAGATAATGAGCAGTTCTTC
CDR3 protein: CASSETDNEQFF

J gene: TRBJ2-7
D gene: TRBD2
V gene: TRBV7-8
clone size: -
CDR3 DNA: TGTGCCAGCAGCGACACTAGCGGGGGCTCCTACGAGCAGTACTTC
CDR3 protein: CASSDTSGGSYEQYF

J gene: TRBJ2-7
D gene: TRBD2
V gene: TRBV3-1/TRBV3-2
clone size: -
CDR3 DNA: TGTGCCAGCAGCCAACTGCTAGCGGGCCCACCCTACGAGCAGTACTTC
CDR3 protein: CASSQLLAGPPYEQYF

J gene: TRBJ1-2
D gene: -
V gene: TRBV7-3
clone size: -
CDR3 DNA: TGTGCCAGCAGCTTAAAAGGAGAACTCTTGAGCTACACCTTC
CDR3 protein: CASSLKGELLSYTF

J gene: TRBJ1-4
D gene: -
V gene: TRBV19
clone size: -
CDR3 DNA: TGTGCCAGTACCCCCCCGGGGGGGATGGGAAAACTGTTTTTT
CDR3 protein: CASTPPGGMGKLFF

J gene: TRBJ2-6
D gene: -
V gene: TRBV4-2
clone size: once
CDR3 DNA: TGTGCCAGCAGCCAAGAGTTCCAGTCTGGGGCCAACGTCCTGACTTTC
CDR3 protein: CASSQEFQSGANVLTF

J gene: TRBJ1-5
D gene: -
V gene: TRBV19
clone size: -
CDR3 DNA: TGTGTCTGTGGAGATTATCAGCCCCAGCATTTT
CDR3 protein: CVCGDYQPQHF

J gene: TRBJ1-1
D gene: -
V gene: TRBV6-5
clone size: -
CDR3 DNA: TGTGCCAGCCGCCTTATTCGGGAAGAAGCTTTCTTT
CDR3 protein: CASRLIREEAFF

J gene: TRBJ1-4
D gene: -
V gene: TRBV5-6
clone size: once
CDR3 DNA: TGTGCCAGCAGCGTCCCAGGGGAAACTAATGAAAAACTGTTTTTT
CDR3 protein: CASSVPGETNEKLFF

J gene: TRBJ2-3
D gene: TRBD1
V gene: TRBV7-8
clone size: -
CDR3 DNA: TGTGCCAGCAGCTTAGAGGTGGGACAGCTAAAACTCACAGATACGCAGTATTTT
CDR3 protein: CASSLEVGQLKLTDTQYF

J gene: TRBJ2-5
D gene: TRBD2
V gene: TRBV3-1/TRBV3-2
clone size: -
CDR3 DNA: TGTGCCAGCAGCCAAGTCTACAGCGGGAGGGCCATTGAGACCCAGTACTTC
CDR3 protein: CASSQVYSGRAIETQYF

J gene: TRBJ2-7
D gene: TRBD1
V gene: TRBV5-1
clone size: many
CDR3 DNA: TGCGCCAGCAGCCCCAAAGGACAGGGGGCTGTTTACGAGCAGTACTTC
CDR3 protein: CASSPKGQGAVYEQYF

J gene: TRBJ2-7
D gene: TRBD2
V gene: TRBV7-9
clone size: -
CDR3 DNA: TGTGCCAGCAGCTTAGGTACTAGCGGGAGTAACGAGCAGTACTTC
CDR3 protein: CASSLGTSGSNEQYF

J gene: TRBJ2-7
D gene: TRBD2
V gene: TRBV6-5
clone size: -
CDR3 DNA: TGTGCCAGCAGTTACTCACTAGCGGCTACGCGTGAGCAGTACTTC
CDR3 protein: CASSYSLAATREQYF

J gene: TRBJ2-2
D gene: TRBD2
V gene: TRBV20-1
clone size: -
CDR3 DNA: TGCAGTGCTAGTACCCAAGCGGGGGCCCACACCGGGGAGCTGTTTTTT
CDR3 protein: CSASTQAGAHTGELFF

J gene: TRBJ1-3
D gene: -
V gene: TRBV2
clone size: -
CDR3 DNA: TGTGCCAGCAGTGAACAGCAGCCAGGTCGAAACACCATATATTTT
CDR3 protein: CASSEQQPGRNTIYF

J gene: TRBJ2-2
D gene: TRBD1
V gene: TRBV2
clone size: -
CDR3 DNA: TGTGCCAGCAGTAACGCACGGACAGGGTTTAACACCGGGGAGCTGTTTTTT
CDR3 protein: CASSNARTGFNTGELFF

J gene: TRBJ1-1
D gene: -
V gene: TRBV12-5
clone size: -
CDR3 DNA: TGTGCTAGTGGTTTGGGCGGCACTGAAGCTTTCTTT
CDR3 protein: CASGLGGTEAFF

J gene: TRBJ1-2
D gene: -
V gene: TRBV2
clone size: few
CDR3 DNA: TGTGCCAGCACCCCGGGACTAGGTGGCTACACCTTC
CDR3 protein: CASTPGLGGYTF

J gene: TRBJ2-7
D gene: TRBD2
V gene: TRBV4-1
clone size: -
CDR3 DNA: TGCGCCAGCAGCCAAGAGAGGGCACTAGCGGGAGAGGCCTACGAGCAGTACTTC
CDR3 protein: CASSQERALAGEAYEQYF

J gene: TRBJ2-6
D gene: -
V gene: TRBV6-1
clone size: -
CDR3 DNA: TGTGCCAGCAGTGAAGACACCTTCCCTGGGGCCAACGTCCTGACTTTC
CDR3 protein: CASSEDTFPGANVLTF

J gene: TRBJ1-3
D gene: -
V gene: TRBV10-3
clone size: few
CDR3 DNA: TGTGCCATCAGTGAGACCCCGACAGCCTCTGGAAACACCATATATTTT
CDR3 protein: CAISETPTASGNTIYF

J gene: TRBJ2-3
D gene: TRBD2
V gene: TRBV30
clone size: once
CDR3 DNA: TGTGCCTGGAGTCGGGGGGGGAAGACAGATACGCAGTATTTT
CDR3 protein: CAWSRGGKTDTQYF

J gene: TRBJ2-1
D gene: -
V gene: TRBV12-2
clone size: -
CDR3 DNA: TGTGCAAGTCGCCTTGGTGGGGGGGCCCCCTACAATGAGCAGTTCTTC
CDR3 protein: CASRLGGGAPYNEQFF

J gene: TRBJ1-1
D gene: TRBD1
V gene: TRBV28
clone size: many
CDR3 DNA: TGTGCCAGCAGTCCTGGGGACAGGGGGAGATGGGCTGAAGCTTTCTTT
CDR3 protein: CASSPGDRGRWAEAFF

J gene: TRBJ1-1
D gene: -
V gene: TRBV6-5
clone size: -
CDR3 DNA: TGTGCCAGCTCTGGTCCGGGACACAACACTGAAGCTTTCTTT
CDR3 protein: CASSGPGHNTEAFF

J gene: TRBJ2-5
D gene: -
V gene: TRBV20-1
clone size: -
CDR3 DNA: TGCAGTGCTAGTGACCCGATGAGAGAGACCCAGTACTTC
CDR3 protein: CSASDPMRETQYF

J gene: TRBJ2-1
D gene: -
V gene: TRBV29-1
clone size: -
CDR3 DNA: TGCAGCGTTGCTGGAGGGTCCTACAATGAGCAGTTCTTC
CDR3 protein: CSVAGGSYNEQFF

J gene: TRBJ2-3
D gene: TRBD2
V gene: TRBV3-1/TRBV3-2
clone size: few
CDR3 DNA: TGTGCCAGCAGCCAAACCGGGAGGGTGGATACGCAGTATTTT
CDR3 protein: CASSQTGRVDTQYF

J gene: TRBJ2-5
D gene: -
V gene: TRBV11-3
clone size: -
CDR3 DNA: TGTGCCAGCTCATCTGGCCCAGGGGAGACCCAGTACTTC
CDR3 protein: CASSSGPGETQYF

J gene: TRBJ1-1
D gene: TRBD1
V gene: TRBV5-1
clone size: -
CDR3 DNA: TGCGCCAGCAGCTTCCGGACAGGGACGAACACTGAAGCTTTCTTT
CDR3 protein: CASSFRTGTNTEAFF

J gene: TRBJ2-7
D gene: -
V gene: TRBV27
clone size: few
CDR3 DNA: TGTGCCAGCAGCCCACAACCTTTGACAGCTTCCTACGAGCAGTACTTC
CDR3 protein: CASSPQPLTASYEQYF

J gene: TRBJ1-3
D gene: TRBD1
V gene: TRBV27
clone size: once
CDR3 DNA: TGTGCCAGCAGCTCGACAGGGGTCGGAAACACCATATATTTT
CDR3 protein: CASSSTGVGNTIYF

J gene: TRBJ1-2
D gene: -
V gene: TRBV28
clone size: few
CDR3 DNA: TGTGCCAGCAGTTTACGGCCAGGGAATGGCTACACCTTC
CDR3 protein: CASSLRPGNGYTF

J gene: TRBJ2-1
D gene: TRBD2
V gene: TRBV5-5
clone size: -
CDR3 DNA: TGTGCCAGCAGCTCCCAGCTAGCGGCCTTGGATGAGCAGTTCTTC
CDR3 protein: CASSSQLAALDEQFF

J gene: TRBJ1-1
D gene: -
V gene: TRBV5-1
clone size: once
CDR3 DNA: TGCGCCAGCAGCTTGGGAGAGGGGAGGCACTGGGGAACTGAAGCTTTCTTT
CDR3 protein: CASSLGEGRHWGTEAFF

J gene: TRBJ2-1
D gene: -
V gene: TRBV18
clone size: -
CDR3 DNA: TGTGCCAGCTCATACGGACAGTCGGGCAATGAGCAGTTCTTC
CDR3 protein: CASSYGQSGNEQFF

J gene: TRBJ1-5
D gene: -
V gene: TRBV6-5
clone size: -
CDR3 DNA: TGTGCCAGCAGTTACTCGAAACAGGGATATCAGCCCCAGCATTTT
CDR3 protein: CASSYSKQGYQPQHF

J gene: TRBJ2-7
D gene: -
V gene: TRBV19
clone size: -
CDR3 DNA: TGTGCCAGTAGCCCGCAGGGGTTGCCCCACTACGAGCAGTACTTC
CDR3 protein: CASSPQGLPHYEQYF

J gene: TRBJ2-5
D gene: -
V gene: TRBV6-5
clone size: -
CDR3 DNA: TGTGCCGGACAGTGGGTGGGGGTAGAGACCCAGTACTTC
CDR3 protein: CAGQWVGVETQYF

J gene: TRBJ1-4
D gene: -
V gene: TRBV6-5
clone size: -
CDR3 DNA: TGTGCCAGCAGTTACAGGGGTTTGGAAAAACTGTTTTTT
CDR3 protein: CASSYRGLEKLFF

J gene: TRBJ1-3
D gene: -
V gene: TRBV29-1
clone size: -
CDR3 DNA: TGCAGCGTTGGTTTAAGAAACACCATATATTTT
CDR3 protein: CSVGLRNTIYF

J gene: TRBJ1-6
D gene: TRBD1
V gene: TRBV5-1
clone size: -
CDR3 DNA: TGCGCCAGCAGCTTGGAAGGGACAGGGAGAAACGGCCCTTCACCCCTCCACTTT
CDR3 protein: CASSLEGTGRNGPSPLHF

J gene: TRBJ2-7
D gene: -
V gene: TRBV6-1
clone size: -
CDR3 DNA: TGTGCCAGCAGTGATGCGATTTACGAGCAGTACTTC
CDR3 protein: CASSDAIYEQYF

J gene: TRBJ1-5
D gene: TRBD1
V gene: TRBV2
clone size: -
CDR3 DNA: TGTGCCAGCACAGGGACAGGGGACCAGCCCCAGCATTTT
CDR3 protein: CASTGTGDQPQHF

J gene: TRBJ2-7
D gene: TRBD2
V gene: TRBV9
clone size: -
CDR3 DNA: TGTGCCAGCTCTAGCGGGAGCGTTAGATCCTACGAGCAGTACTTC
CDR3 protein: CASSSGSVRSYEQYF

J gene: TRBJ1-1
D gene: -
V gene: TRBV27
clone size: once
CDR3 DNA: TGTGCCAGCAGCCTTGACAGAAAACTCACTGAAGCTTTCTTT
CDR3 protein: CASSLDRKLTEAFF

J gene: TRBJ1-1
D gene: -
V gene: TRBV19
clone size: -
CDR3 DNA: TGTGCCAGTAGTATAGATAGAACAGGCACTGAAGCTTTCTTT
CDR3 protein: CASSIDRTGTEAFF

J gene: TRBJ2-7
D gene: TRBD2
V gene: TRBV6-1
clone size: -
CDR3 DNA: TGTGCCAGCAGTGAAGTCGCGGGGCTAGCGGGAGTAGACGAGCAGTACTTC
CDR3 protein: CASSEVAGLAGVDEQYF

J gene: TRBJ2-3
D gene: TRBD2
V gene: TRBV11-2
clone size: -
CDR3 DNA: TGTGCCAGCAGCTTAGCCCCCTTGGTAGCGGGAAAGGGCACAGATACGCAGTATTTT
CDR3 protein: CASSLAPLVAGKGTDTQYF

J gene: TRBJ1-1
D gene: TRBD1
V gene: TRBV30
clone size: -
CDR3 DNA: TGTGCCTGGAGCCCCGGGACAGGGATGAACACTGAAGCTTTCTTT
CDR3 protein: CAWSPGTGMNTEAFF

J gene: TRBJ2-7
D gene: -
V gene: TRBV6-5
clone size: -
CDR3 DNA: TGTGCCAGCAGTTATCTTACGGGACACAGCTCCTACGAGCAGTACTTC
CDR3 protein: CASSYLTGHSSYEQYF

J gene: TRBJ1-3
D gene: -
V gene: TRBV7-9
clone size: -
CDR3 DNA: TGTGCCAGCAGCCAACAAAGCTCTGGAAACACCATATATTTT
CDR3 protein: CASSQQSSGNTIYF